This entry concerns a single T cell receptor (beta chain). Its specificity is unknown. The record originates from a study of cytomegalovirus exposure and HLA in healthy donors. Study-level results: A later look showed TCR association rates differing by HLA locus, highest for DRB1 and lowest for HLA-C. Rarity marked most TCR sequences, yet some public TCRs occurred in many donors.

This CDR3 region has 15 residues. The V gene lost 6 bases and the J gene lost 0 bases, with 14 bases spanning the gap. The germline CDR1 and CDR2 sequences are MNHEY and SVGAGI. The primer mix had 60 Vbeta and 13 Jbeta primers. Here immunoSEQ multiplex PCR was the method, and the copy in TCRdb shows in-frame clones only, minus some. The sample yields 150,000 to 200,000 clones, about two thirds seen once. V and J are TRBV6-5 and TRBJ1-1, with D possibly TRBD1 on 6 matching bases. Sequencing used PBMCs. The sequence was collected from a young man in good health and CMV-seropositive. The CDR3 DNA reads as TGTGCCAGCAGCCGCCCGGACAGTGTGAACACTGAAGCTTTCTTT. Amino acid sequence: CASSRPDSVNTEAFF.